This T cell receptor beta chain was sequenced for a study of type 1 regulatory T cells. This CDR3 has 15 amino acids. The V gene lost 5 bases and the J gene lost 4 bases, with 15 bases spanning the gap. As to this clonotype: Its cognate antigen is unknown.

TCRdb processed the reads anew with MiXCR; each CDR3 protein has one entry. The sample carries tens of thousands of distinct CDR3 sequences, roughly 72% recorded once. The chain couples TRBV12-3 or TRBV12-4 to TRBJ1-3; unclear D gene. The source material was cultured T cells, either the whole culture or a sorted T cell fraction (not recorded which). As for subset: Tr1-enriched cell product generated in vitro against host alloantigens. The source of this sequence is a human donor in good health. CDR3 coding DNA: TGTGCCAGCAGTGCCGGAGTTATGCGGGGAAACACCATATATTTT. The encoded protein is CASSAGVMRGNTIYF.